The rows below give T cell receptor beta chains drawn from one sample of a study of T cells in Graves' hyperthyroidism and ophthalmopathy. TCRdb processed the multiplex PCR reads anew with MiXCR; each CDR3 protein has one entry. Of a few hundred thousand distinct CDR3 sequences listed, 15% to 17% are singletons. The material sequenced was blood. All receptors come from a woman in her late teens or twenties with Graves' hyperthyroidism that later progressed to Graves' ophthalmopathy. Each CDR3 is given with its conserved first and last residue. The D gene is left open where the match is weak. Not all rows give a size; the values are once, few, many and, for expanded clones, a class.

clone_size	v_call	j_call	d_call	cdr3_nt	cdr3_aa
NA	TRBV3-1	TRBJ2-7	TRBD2	TGTGCCAGCAGCCAAGTTCTGCGTGGCGGGAGGGCCTCAGAGCAGTACTTC	CASSQVLRGGRASEQYF
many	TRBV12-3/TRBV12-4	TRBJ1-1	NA	TGTGCCAGCAGGCGGGGGGCGGAAACTTCTGAAGCTTTCTTT	CASRRGAETSEAFF
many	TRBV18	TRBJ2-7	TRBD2	TGTGCCAGCTCACCGGATTTAGCGGGAGGGCTTGTTGAGCAGTACTTC	CASSPDLAGGLVEQYF
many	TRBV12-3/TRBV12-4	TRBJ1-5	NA	TGTGCCAGCAGTCCCGGGACCGCGAATCAGCCCCAGCATTTT	CASSPGTANQPQHF
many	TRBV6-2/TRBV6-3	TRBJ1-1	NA	TGTGCCAGCACGTGGCGACTGAACACTGAAGCTTTCTTT	CASTWRLNTEAFF
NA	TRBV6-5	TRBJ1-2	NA	TGTGCCAGCAGTTACCTGGGGGCGAATGGCTACACCTTC	CASSYLGANGYTF
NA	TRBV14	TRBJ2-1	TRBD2	TGTGCCAGCAGCACACTAGCGGGAGTAGGTGAGCAGTTCTTC	CASSTLAGVGEQFF
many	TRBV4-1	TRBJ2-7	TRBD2	TGCGCCAGCAGCCGAGCGACTAGCGGAGGATCCTACGAGCAGTACTTC	CASSRATSGGSYEQYF
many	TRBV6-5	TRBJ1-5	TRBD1	TGTGCCAGCAGTTACAAGGGACAGGGGGATCAGCCCCAGCATTTT	CASSYKGQGDQPQHF
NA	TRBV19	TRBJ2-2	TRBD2	TGTGCCAGTAGCCCCGGGAGCGGGAGGGCCCCCACCGGGGAGCTGTTTTTT	CASSPGSGRAPTGELFF
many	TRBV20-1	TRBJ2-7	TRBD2	TGCAGTGCTACTTTATACCGGGACTACCCGTACTACGAGCAGTACTTC	CSATLYRDYPYYEQYF
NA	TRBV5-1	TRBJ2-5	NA	TGCGCCAGCAGGGTAGGGGGGGTCGAGACCCAGTACTTC	CASRVGGVETQYF
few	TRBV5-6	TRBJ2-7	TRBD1	TGTGCCAGCAGCTTGGGACAGGGGGCGAATAGGGACGAGCAGTACTTC	CASSLGQGANRDEQYF
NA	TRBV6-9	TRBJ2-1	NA	TGTGCCAGCAGTCCCCCCACTGGTCAGGGTTGCAATGAGCAGTTCTTC	CASSPPTGQGCNEQFF
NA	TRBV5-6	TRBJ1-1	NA	TGTGCCAGCAGCTTGGGATCGGACTTGAACACTGAAGCTTTCTTT	CASSLGSDLNTEAFF
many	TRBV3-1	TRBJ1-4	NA	TGTGCCAGCAGGTACAGGGAAAAACTGTTTTTT	CASRYREKLFF
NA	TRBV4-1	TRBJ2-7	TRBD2	TGCGCCAGCAGCCAAGAGACTAGCGCCACCTACGAGCAGTACTTC	CASSQETSATYEQYF
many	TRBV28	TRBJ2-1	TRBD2	TGTGCCAGCCCCCCGACAGCGGGAGACGTGTGGGTATACAATGAGCAGTTCTTC	CASPPTAGDVWVYNEQFF
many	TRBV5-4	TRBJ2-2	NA	TGTGCCAGCAGCCCTACTTCGACCGGGGAGCTGTTTTTT	CASSPTSTGELFF
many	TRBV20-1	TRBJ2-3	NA	TGCAGTGCTAGTGACTACAGTCCTTACACAGATACGCAGTATTTT	CSASDYSPYTDTQYF
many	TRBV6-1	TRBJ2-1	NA	TGTGCCAGCAGGTTACGCCGGTTGAGCGATGAGCAGTTCTTC	CASRLRRLSDEQFF
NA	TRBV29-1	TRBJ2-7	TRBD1	TGCAGCGTTGACACAGGGGGCTCCTACGAGCAGTACTTC	CSVDTGGSYEQYF
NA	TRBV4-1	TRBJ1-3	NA	TGCGCCAGCAGCCAACCAGGGAAGCTTCTGACTGGAAACACCATATATTTT	CASSQPGKLLTGNTIYF
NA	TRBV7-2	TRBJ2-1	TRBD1	TGTGCCAGCAGCTTAGCAGGGGGCAAAGGTGTTAATGAGCAGTTCTTC	CASSLAGGKGVNEQFF
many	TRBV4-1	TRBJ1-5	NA	TGCGCCAGCAGCCAAGGAGCAGCCAATCAGCCCCAGCATTTT	CASSQGAANQPQHF
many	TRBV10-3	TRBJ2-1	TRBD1	TGTGCCATCAGTGAGTCTGCGGGACAGGGCAATGAGCAGTTCTTC	CAISESAGQGNEQFF
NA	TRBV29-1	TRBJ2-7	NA	TGCAGCGTTGTAAAAGGTACTTCCAACGAGCAGTACTTC	CSVVKGTSNEQYF
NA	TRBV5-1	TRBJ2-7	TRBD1	TGCGCCAGCAGCTTGGGGTTGGGACAGTTGAACTACGAGCAGTACTTC	CASSLGLGQLNYEQYF
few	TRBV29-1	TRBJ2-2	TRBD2	TGCAGCGGCGTGGTTCCGGGAGGTAGGAACACCGGGGAGCTGTTTTTT	CSGVVPGGRNTGELFF
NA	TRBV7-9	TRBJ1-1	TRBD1	TGTGCCAGCAGCTTCCGGGACAGCGGTATGAACACTGAAGCTTTCTTT	CASSFRDSGMNTEAFF
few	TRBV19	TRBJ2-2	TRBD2	TGTGCCAGTAGGCTCAGACTAGCGGGAGTTAACACCGGGGAGCTGTTTTTT	CASRLRLAGVNTGELFF
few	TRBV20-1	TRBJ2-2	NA	TGCAGTGCTAGTAATGGACGGTTGAACACCGGGGAGCTGTTTTTT	CSASNGRLNTGELFF
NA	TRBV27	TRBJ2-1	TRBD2	TGTGCCAGGACTAGCGGGAGCCGATTTTACAATGAGCAGTTCTTC	CARTSGSRFYNEQFF
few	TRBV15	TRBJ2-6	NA	TGTGCCACCAGCAGAGATAGTCCGTCTGGGGCCAACGTCCTGACTTTC	CATSRDSPSGANVLTF
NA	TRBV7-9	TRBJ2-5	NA	TGTGCCAGCAGCAACCGTGGGGCCGGGGTCCAAGAGACCCAGTACTTC	CASSNRGAGVQETQYF
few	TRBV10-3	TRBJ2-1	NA	TGTGCCATCAGTGAGTCGTATGAGCAGTTCTTC	CAISESYEQFF
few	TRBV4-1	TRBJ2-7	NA	TGCGCCAGCAGCCAAGATTACCCTGCCCCAACCGGGCAGTACTTC	CASSQDYPAPTGQYF